The 27 T cell receptor beta chains in this list originate from one sample, sequenced in a study of T cells after yellow fever vaccination. TCRdb fed the 5' RACE reads into MiXCR, producing one record per CDR3 protein. The sample lists roughly 190,000 distinct CDR3 sequences, roughly 11% occurring once. The specimen comprised CD8+ T cells sorted from PBMCs, sampled 15 days after the yellow fever booster vaccination. The source is a man aged 18-30 years who received the YFV17D yellow fever vaccine.

The V and J genes are TRBV14 and TRBJ2-7, with unresolved D. CDR3 size: 15 residues. The ends were cut back, 4 bases at V and 2 bases at J, with 15 bases in the middle. Germline-derived CDR1 and CDR2 are SGHDN and FVKESK. The CDR3 here is CASSLTGRGTYEQYF. CDR3 bases: TGTGCCAGCAGCCTGACCGGACGAGGAACCTACGAGCAGTACTTC.

The rearrangement links TRBV6-5 to TRBJ2-5, with D possibly matching TRBD2 (5 bases). Looked up from germline, CDR1 is MNHEY and CDR2 is SVGAGI. The V end lost 7 bases, the J end lost 4 bases, and 16 bases lay between the germline ends. This CDR3 region has 14 residues. CDR3 sequence (DNA): TGTGCCAGCACCCATTCCGGGATGAGAGAGACCCAGTACTTC. This sequence encodes CASTHSGMRETQYF.

This clonotype was seen a few times. This chain uses TRBV4-3 with TRBJ2-5; 8 bases fit TRBD1. This CDR3 region has 16 residues. Losses at the gene ends were 3 bases for V and 5 bases for J; bases not matched to a gene: 11. Germline loops: CDR1 LGHNA, CDR2 YSLEER. The CDR3 DNA reads as TGCGCCAGCAGCCAGACCGCAGGGGGCGGAGGGGAGACCCAGTACTTC. Its translation: CASSQTAGGGGETQYF.

The chain joins TRBV6-1 to TRBJ1-5; D is perhaps TRBD1 (5 bases). The V end was cut by 3 bases, the J end by 3 bases, with 15 bases between. The germline V gene has CDR1 MNHNS and CDR2 SASEGT. This CDR3 has 16 residues. The CDR3 is CASSERGARNNQPQHF. In nucleotides, the CDR3 is TGTGCCAGCAGTGAGCGGGGCGCAAGAAACAATCAGCCCCAGCATTTT.

This clonotype was detected ten times or more. The chain's CDR3 is CASSPPRGIAQQYF. In DNA form, the CDR3 reads TGTGCCAGCAGCCCCCCTAGGGGGATTGCGCAGCAGTACTTC. The chain carries TRBV13 and TRBJ2-7; the D gene is possibly TRBD1 (6 bases). The CDR3 extends over 14 amino acids. Germline-derived CDR1 and CDR2 are PRHDT and FYEKMQ (reference sequence). Between the trimmed V and J ends, which lost 5 bases and 8 bases, there was a span of 19 bases.

The table lists this clonotype with a few counts. The chain combines TRBV18 with TRBJ1-1; D call uncertain. The germline gives CDR1 KGHSH, CDR2 LQKENI. There are 12 residues in the CDR3. Trimming removed 5 bases at V and 5 bases at J, with 9 bases between. For the CDR3, the DNA is TGTGCCAGCTCAGGACTTGGTACTGAAGCTTTCTTT. This codes for CASSGLGTEAFF.

This clonotype was seen more than once but under ten times. The chain uses TRBV12-3 or TRBV12-4 and TRBJ2-1; TRBD1 matches 8 bases. V dropped 5 bases and J dropped 10; count of bases not matched to a gene: 10. This CDR3 contains 14 residues. The CDR3, as DNA: TGTGCCAGCAGTGACCGGGACAGGTCTCAGGAGCAGTTCTTC. Residues: CASSDRDRSQEQFF.

In this sample, this clonotype turned up a few times. V is TRBV29-1 and J is TRBJ1-2; D is ambiguous. Trimming removed 4 bases at V and 4 bases at J, with 16 bases between. The germline CDR1 and CDR2 sequences are SQVTM and ANQGSEA. This CDR3 has 14 residues. The CDR3 spells CSVADGRSIYGYTF. In DNA, the CDR3 is TGCAGCGTTGCCGATGGCAGGTCGATCTATGGCTACACCTTC. The complete variable domain, with remaining parts taken from reference TRBV29-1 and TRBJ1-2, reads SAVISQKPSRDICQRGTSLTIQCQVDSQVTMMFWYRQQPGQSLTLIATANQGSEATYESGFVIDKFPISRPNLTFSTLTVSNMSPEDSSIYLCSVADGRSIYGYTFGSGTRLTVV.

This chain connects TRBV6-2 or TRBV6-3 to TRBJ1-5; D not resolved. The germline V and J ends were trimmed by 7 bases and 6 bases, with 10 bases remaining between them. The CDR3 spans 12 residues. Germline V gene sequence: CDR1 MNHEY, CDR2 SVGEGT. CDR3 DNA: TGTGCCAGCAACCGACGGAGTCAGCCCCAGCATTTT. Encoded protein: CASNRRSQPQHF.

The chain carries TRBV12-3 or TRBV12-4 and TRBJ2-5; D remains unclear. This CDR3 is built from 14 residues. V lost 6 bases to trimming and J lost 5 bases, with 16 bases between them. Here the CDR3 reads CASSLSGSRETQYF. The CDR3 DNA reads as TGTGCCAGCAGCCTCTCCGGGTCTCGGGAGACCCAGTACTTC.

The rearrangement joins TRBV5-1 to TRBJ2-7, with 9 positions matching TRBD2. Trimming at V came to 3 bases and at J to 0 bases, leaving 7 bases not matched to a gene. This CDR3 is built from 16 residues. Germline loops: CDR1 SGHRS, CDR2 YFSETQ. CDR3 residues: CASSWGTSPSSYEQYF. In DNA, the CDR3 is TGCGCCAGCAGCTGGGGGACTAGCCCCAGCTCCTACGAGCAGTACTTC. The full variable domain, rest sourced from reference TRBV5-1 and TRBJ2-7, is KAGVTQTPRYLIKTRGQQVTLSCSPISGHRSVSWYQQTPGQGLQFLFEYFSETQRNKGNFPGRFSGRQFSNSRSEMNVSTLELGDSALYLCASSWGTSPSSYEQYFGPGTRLTVT.

This clonotype was seen many times. The chain carries TRBV5-1 and TRBJ2-3; the D gene could be TRBD1 or TRBD2 (5 bases each). The V gene's germline CDR1 is SGHRS and CDR2 YFSETQ. This CDR3 comprises 15 residues. The V and J ends lost 4 bases and 6 bases respectively, with 18 bases between them. CDR3 in amino acids: CASSPGTTAVDTQYF. The CDR3 DNA reads TGCGCCAGCAGCCCGGGGACGACGGCCGTGGATACGCAGTATTTT.

The J gene is TRBJ1-6, the V gene TRBV27; possible D gene TRBD1, 6 bases. CDR1 and CDR2 from the germline V gene are MNHEY and SMNVEV (reference sequence). This CDR3 is 14 amino acids long. Trimming took 7 bases from V and 9 from J, leaving 16 bases between them. CDR3 in DNA: TGTGCCAGCACCTTGGGGGGCGAGAGTTCACCCCTCCACTTT. Its translation: CASTLGGESSPLHF.

This clonotype has just a few counts. V gene TRBV30 combines with J gene TRBJ1-1; 9 bases map to TRBD1. In germline, CDR1 is GTSNPN, CDR2 SVGIG (reference sequence). The V gene end was trimmed by 4 bases and the J gene end by 3 bases; junction bases not matched to a gene: 9. The length of the CDR3 is 15 residues. This CDR3 reads CAWNPGGTGYTEAFF. In nucleotides, the CDR3 is TGTGCCTGGAACCCGGGCGGGACAGGGTACACTGAAGCTTTCTTT.

J is TRBJ1-2 and V is TRBV18; 7 nucleotides line up with TRBD1. CDR1 and CDR2 from the germline V gene are KGHSH and LQKENI. The CDR3 is 14 residues long. V shed 5 bases and J 4 bases; nucleotides not matched to a gene: 7. CDR3 amino acids: CASSARQGLYGYTF. CDR3 nucleotide sequence: TGTGCCAGCTCAGCAAGACAGGGACTCTATGGCTACACCTTC.

The gene calls are TRBV4-3 and TRBJ1-5; 7 bases are shared with TRBD1. V gave up 3 bases and J gave up 0 bases; unmatched junction bases: 8. CDR3 length: 17 amino acids. Germline values: CDR1 LGHNA, CDR2 YSLEER. CDR3 sequence: CASSQEQGDYSNQPQHF. For the CDR3, the DNA is TGCGCCAGCAGCCAGGAGCAGGGGGATTATAGCAATCAGCCCCAGCATTTT.

This clonotype was seen at least ten times. V and J are TRBV7-6 and TRBJ1-3, with a possible D match to TRBD1 (6 bases). Germline V gene sequence: CDR1 SGHVS, CDR2 FNYEAQ. The length of the CDR3 is 16 residues. V was shortened by 2 bases and J by 0 bases, with 11 bases between the two germline ends. The CDR3 spells CASSLLLQGSGNTIYF. CDR3 sequence (DNA): TGTGCCAGCAGCTTACTTCTACAGGGCTCTGGAAACACCATATATTTT.

The genes are TRBV12-3 or TRBV12-4 and TRBJ1-1; TRBD1 is a possible D gene (5 bases). Trimming removed 6 bases at V and 5 bases at J, with 16 bases between. The CDR3 contains 14 residues. DNA for the CDR3: TGTGCCAGCAGCCTTGGGGACGGAGGGACTGAAGCTTTCTTT. Its translation: CASSLGDGGTEAFF.

The chain has TRBV7-3 and TRBJ2-3; maybe TRBD2 (6 bases). CDR1 is SGHTA, CDR2 FQGTGA, per germline. With 4 bases removed from V and 6 bases from J, the gap between germline ends came to 11 bases. The CDR3 is 13 residues long. CDR3 nucleotide sequence: TGTGCCAGCAGCTCAAACCGGGGGGATACGCAGTATTTT. This sequence encodes CASSSNRGDTQYF. The variable domain in full, completed from reference TRBV7-3 and TRBJ2-3, reads GAGVSQTPSNKVTEKGKYVELRCDPISGHTALYWYRQSLGQGPEFLIYFQGTGAADDSGLPNDRFFAVRPEGSVSTLKIQRTERGDSAVYLCASSSNRGDTQYFGPGTRLTVL.

This clonotype came up a few times. The chain recombines TRBV2 with TRBJ1-2; D is unclear. The germline V gene encodes CDR1 SNHLY and CDR2 FYNNEI. Trimming removed 4 bases at V and 4 bases at J, with 10 bases between. The CDR3 has 13 amino acids. CDR3 amino acids: CASSGETGYGYTF. The CDR3 coding sequence is TGTGCCAGCAGTGGCGAAACCGGCTATGGCTACACCTTC.

This clonotype was recorded at least ten times. The chain links TRBV19 to TRBJ1-1, with TRBD1 as a possible D gene (5 bases). Germline loops: CDR1 LNHDA, CDR2 SQIVND (reference sequence). This CDR3 is 14 amino acids long. V was trimmed by 5 bases and J by 6 bases, leaving 16 bases between them. CDR3 DNA: TGTGCCAGTAGTGGTCTGGGGCAGGGACCTGAAGCTTTCTTT. This translates into CASSGLGQGPEAFF.

This clonotype was seen more than once but under ten times. The chain has TRBV10-3 and TRBJ1-1; 7 nucleotides agree with TRBD1. CDR3 length: 16 residues. The germline CDR1 and CDR2 sequences are ENHRY and SYGVKD. The V segment lost 3 bases and the J segment 1 base; nucleotides outside the gene matches: 8. The chain's CDR3 is CAISEVQGWGNTEAFF. As DNA, the CDR3 is TGTGCCATCAGTGAAGTACAGGGGTGGGGGAACACTGAAGCTTTCTTT.

The table lists this clonotype with a few counts. The chain uses TRBV10-3 and TRBJ1-3; D might be TRBD1 (5 bases). The CDR3 covers 16 residues. V lost 5 bases to trimming and J lost 2 bases, with 16 bases between them. Germline assignment: CDR1 ENHRY and CDR2 SYGVKD. The DNA for the CDR3 is TGTGCCATCAGTTCTGGAGAGGCAGGGACTGGAAACACCATATATTTT. Protein product: CAISSGEAGTGNTIYF.

This clonotype was detected only a few times. The chain employs TRBV29-1 and TRBJ2-5; 14 bases are a match to TRBD2. The CDR3 runs 17 residues. V was pared by 4 bases and J by 1 base, with 8 bases of the junction left unmatched. CDR1 SQVTM and CDR2 ANQGSEA come from the germline V gene. As DNA, the CDR3 is TGCAGCGTTGGAGGGACTAGCGGGGGACCGCCCCAAGAGACCCAGTACTTC. This encodes CSVGGTSGGPPQETQYF. Combining the CDR3 with reference TRBV29-1 and TRBJ2-5 gives the whole variable domain SAVISQKPSRDICQRGTSLTIQCQVDSQVTMMFWYRQQPGQSLTLIATANQGSEATYESGFVIDKFPISRPNLTFSTLTVSNMSPEDSSIYLCSVGGTSGGPPQETQYFGPGTRLLVL.

This chain uses TRBV12-3 or TRBV12-4 with TRBJ2-2, with D perhaps being TRBD1 or TRBD2 (5 bases each). The ends were cut back, 6 bases at V and 0 bases at J, with 17 bases in the middle. The CDR3 consists of 17 residues. The CDR3 coding sequence is TGTGCCAGCAGCCCCTGGGGACGGTCGACGAACACCGGGGAGCTGTTTTTT. It is translated as CASSPWGRSTNTGELFF.

This chain links TRBV6-5 with TRBJ1-6; D is perhaps TRBD1 (5 bases). The germline V and J ends were trimmed by 6 bases and 7 bases, with 19 bases remaining between them. This CDR3 has 16 amino acids. Germline CDR1 and CDR2: MNHEY and SVGAGI. CDR3: CASSPGGGRANSPLHF. Here the CDR3 DNA reads TGTGCCAGCAGCCCTGGGGGTGGCAGGGCGAATTCACCCCTCCACTTT.

This chain connects TRBV7-2 to TRBJ1-4; possible D gene TRBD1, 5 bases. V lost 5 bases to trimming and J lost 6 bases, with 16 bases between them. Germline-derived CDR1 and CDR2 are SGHTA and FQGNSA. This CDR3 comprises 15 residues. In nucleotides, the CDR3 is TGTGCCAGCAGCCCCCTCGGGGGTGTTTATGAAAAACTGTTTTTT. Translated: CASSPLGGVYEKLFF. The variable domain in full, with the rest retrieved from reference TRBV7-2 and TRBJ1-4, is GAGVSQSPSNKVTEKGKDVELRCDPISGHTALYWYRQSLGQGLEFLIYFQGNSAPDKSGLPSDRFSAERTGGSVSTLTIQRTQQEDSAVYLCASSPLGGVYEKLFFGSGTQLSVL.